This T cell receptor (beta chain) was recorded in a study of T-cell reconstitution after alpha-beta-depleted transplantation in children. The study's findings and limits: It was newly produced T cells that mostly accounted for T-cell counts and diversity one year after transplant. In some patients, recipient T cells and intrathymic progenitors surviving conditioning explained high day-60 diversity. As was reported, about two months after transplant, alpha-beta T cells came from several hundred expanded graft clones.

This clonotype has a handful of counts. Its antigen is unidentified. J lost 4 bases, V lost 0 bases, and 1 base had no gene match. The CDR3 contains 14 residues. The germline gives CDR1 SGHRS, CDR2 YFSETQ. Unique molecular identifiers were built into the TCRbeta library. TCRdb reprocessed the PCR reads with MiXCR, giving one entry per CDR3 protein. The data show about 580,000 distinct CDR3 sequences, roughly 23% seen once. The receptor was isolated from a boy less than two years old who had a stem cell transplant for acute myeloid leukemia, so the T cells may come from the graft donor. The V call is TRBV5-1, the J call TRBJ2-7, with 10 bases lining up with TRBD1. The sequenced sample was PBMCs, mostly from graft donor cells, obtained 360 days after TCRalphabeta/CD19-depleted stem cell transplant. The CDR3 nucleotides read TGCGCCAGCAGCTTGGTGGGACAGGGGTACGAGCAGTACTTC. It specifies CASSLVGQGYEQYF.